This is a list of T cell receptor beta chains from one sample in a study of cytomegalovirus exposure and HLA in healthy donors. Assay used: immunoSEQ multiplex PCR; TCRdb lists only in-frame clones, some missing. The table has over 110,000 clones, 70% to 85% seen once. Sequencing used PBMCs. The receptors stem from a woman aged 55-69 years in good health and CMV-seropositive. CDR3s include the opening cysteine and the closing phenylalanine or tryptophan. A D gene is named only where the DNA matches it firmly. Clone size appears in some rows only: once, few, many, or a class for an expanded clone.

TRBJ2-7,16,TRBD2,NA,TRBV7-9,CASSRIGAGVRNEQYF,TGTGCCAGCAGCCGAATAGGGGCGGGAGTCAGAAACGAGCAGTACTTC
TRBJ2-6,15,TRBD1,few,TRBV6-1,CASRQGDSGANVLTF,TGTGCCAGCAGACAGGGGGACTCTGGGGCCAACGTCCTGACTTTC
TRBJ2-1,13,NA,NA,TRBV6-6,CASSYGPMNEQFF,TGTGCCAGCAGTTACGGCCCAATGAATGAGCAGTTCTTC
TRBJ2-1,15,TRBD2,NA,TRBV5-1,CASSGVTSGYNEQFF,TGCGCCAGCAGCGGAGTAACTAGCGGGTACAATGAGCAGTTCTTC
TRBJ2-2,16,NA,once,TRBV9,CASSGKGSANTGELFF,TGTGCCAGCAGCGGGAAGGGGTCCGCGAACACCGGGGAGCTGTTTTTT
TRBJ2-2,16,TRBD2,NA,TRBV7-2,CASSLRIAGGAGELFF,TGTGCCAGCAGCTTAAGGATAGCGGGAGGTGCCGGGGAGCTGTTTTTT
TRBJ2-7,14,TRBD1,NA,TRBV4-2,CASSQGQGAYEQYF,TGTGCCAGCAGCCAAGGACAGGGAGCCTACGAGCAGTACTTC
TRBJ1-2,13,TRBD1,NA,TRBV29-1,CSVGDRAFGGYTF,TGCAGCGTTGGCGACAGGGCCTTTGGTGGCTACACCTTC
TRBJ1-2,14,TRBD1,once,TRBV29-1,CSVVTARDSYGYTF,TGCAGCGTTGTGACTGCGAGGGACAGCTATGGCTACACCTTC
TRBJ1-2,14,NA,NA,TRBV5-8,CASGITGIYYGYTF,TGTGCCAGCGGTATCACAGGGATTTACTATGGCTACACCTTC
TRBJ2-3,15,NA,NA,TRBV25-1,CASLGWGLTDHTQYF,TGTGCCAGCTTGGGGTGGGGACTGACGGATCACACGCAGTATTTT
TRBJ1-2,16,NA,NA,TRBV27,CASSLSGGGGNYGYTF,TGTGCCAGCAGTTTATCGGGAGGGGGGGGGAACTATGGCTACACCTTC
TRBJ1-5,15,NA,NA,TRBV5-5,CASSLLARQGQPQHF,TGTGCCAGCAGCTTGCTGGCCAGGCAGGGTCAGCCCCAGCATTTT
TRBJ1-5,15,NA,NA,TRBV2,CASRGGANSNQPQHF,TGTGCCAGCAGGGGGGGGGCAAATAGCAATCAGCCCCAGCATTTT
TRBJ1-4,13,NA,NA,TRBV2,CATRADPTEKLFF,TGTGCCACCAGAGCGGACCCTACCGAAAAACTGTTTTTT
TRBJ2-2,15,TRBD1,few,TRBV6-5,CASSSGTANTGELFF,TGTGCCAGCAGTTCCGGGACAGCTAACACCGGGGAGCTGTTTTTT
TRBJ2-1,13,NA,few,TRBV27,CASSLGSSSEQFF,TGTGCCAGCAGTTTAGGGTCTAGCAGTGAGCAGTTCTTC
TRBJ2-4,13,TRBD1,NA,TRBV28,CASRRTGENIQYF,TGTGCCAGCAGGAGGACAGGGGAAAACATTCAGTACTTC
TRBJ1-1,16,NA,NA,TRBV4-1,CASSQVSNREHTEALF,TGCGCCAGCAGCCAAGTAAGCAACAGGGAGCACACTGAAGCTTTATTT
TRBJ2-5,17,NA,NA,TRBV14,CASSQELTAKFQETQYF,TGTGCCAGCAGCCAAGAGCTGACAGCCAAATTCCAAGAGACCCAGTACTTC
TRBJ2-2,14,NA,NA,TRBV2,CASTKTWNTGELFF,TGTGCCAGCACGAAGACTTGGAACACCGGGGAGCTGTTTTTT
TRBJ2-2,14,NA,NA,TRBV18,CASSPRQTTGELFF,TGTGCCAGCTCACCCCGACAGACCACCGGGGAGCTGTTTTTT
TRBJ2-1,13,NA,NA,TRBV7-2,CASSPGTDNEQFF,TGTGCCAGCAGCCCCGGGACTGATAATGAGCAGTTCTTC
TRBJ2-5,15,TRBD1,NA,TRBV4-1,CASSQGRTGVETQYF,TGCGCCAGCAGCCAAGGGAGGACAGGGGTCGAGACCCAGTACTTC
TRBJ2-3,12,NA,once,TRBV2,CASTDFSDTQYF,TGTGCCAGCACCGACTTCTCCGATACGCAGTATTTT
TRBJ2-3,14,TRBD2,NA,TRBV23-1,CACTSGAFTDTQYF,TGCGCCTGTACTAGCGGGGCATTCACAGATACGCAGTATTTT
TRBJ2-5,13,NA,NA,TRBV7-2,CASSEDRQETQYF,TGTGCCAGCAGCGAAGACAGGCAAGAGACCCAGTACTTC
TRBJ2-2,16,TRBD2,NA,TRBV4-3,CASSQAGLAGSGELFF,TGCGCCAGCAGCCAGGCGGGACTAGCGGGCTCCGGGGAGCTGTTTTTT
TRBJ2-1,14,TRBD2,few,TRBV7-2,CASSLVGLVREQFF,TGTGCCAGCAGCTTAGTGGGACTAGTAAGGGAGCAGTTCTTC